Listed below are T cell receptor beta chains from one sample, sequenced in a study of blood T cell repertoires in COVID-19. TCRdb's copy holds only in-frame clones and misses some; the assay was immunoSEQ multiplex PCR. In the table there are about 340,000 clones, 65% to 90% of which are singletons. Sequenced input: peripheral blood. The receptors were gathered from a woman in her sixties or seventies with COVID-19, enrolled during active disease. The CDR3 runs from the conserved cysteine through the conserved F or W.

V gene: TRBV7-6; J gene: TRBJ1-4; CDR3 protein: CASSQSTGSEKLFF
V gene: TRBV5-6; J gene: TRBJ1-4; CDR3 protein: CASSFLTGTGETNEKLFF
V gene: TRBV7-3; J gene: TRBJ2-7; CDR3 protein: CASSLGGAVREQYF
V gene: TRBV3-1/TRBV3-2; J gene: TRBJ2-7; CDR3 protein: CASSQGSSVAYEQYF
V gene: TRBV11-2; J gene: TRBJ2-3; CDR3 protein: CASSIWTGVTDTQYF
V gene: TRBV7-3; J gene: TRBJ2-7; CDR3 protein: CASSLGSNPVYEQYF
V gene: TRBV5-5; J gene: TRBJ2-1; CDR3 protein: CASSSGIGGQGNNEQFF
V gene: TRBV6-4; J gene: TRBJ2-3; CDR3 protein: CASSASLAATQYF
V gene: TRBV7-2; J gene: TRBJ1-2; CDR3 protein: CASSLGPGRHGYTF
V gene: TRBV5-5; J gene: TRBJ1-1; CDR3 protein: CASSSRTGGSVTEAFF
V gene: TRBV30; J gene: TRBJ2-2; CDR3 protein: CAWRTTGELFF
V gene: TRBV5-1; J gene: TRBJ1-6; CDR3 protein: CASSLQQGDSPLHF
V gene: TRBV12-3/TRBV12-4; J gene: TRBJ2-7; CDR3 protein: CASSFSQVWQYF
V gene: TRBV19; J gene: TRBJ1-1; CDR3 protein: CASSIVGQGVRGQAFF
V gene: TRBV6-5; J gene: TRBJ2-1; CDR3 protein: CASRPTSPTEQFF
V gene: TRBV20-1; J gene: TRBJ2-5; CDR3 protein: CSARRETQYF
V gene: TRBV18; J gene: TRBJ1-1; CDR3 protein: CASSPSANTEAFF
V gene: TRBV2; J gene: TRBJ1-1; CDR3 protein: CASSPQGHSTEAFF
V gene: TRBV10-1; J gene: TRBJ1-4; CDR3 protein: CASKRQGREKLFF
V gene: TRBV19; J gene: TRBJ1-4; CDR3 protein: CASSQRRNEKLFF
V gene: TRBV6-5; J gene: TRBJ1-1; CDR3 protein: CASSPGDLGAEAFF
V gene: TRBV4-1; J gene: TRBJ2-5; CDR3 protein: CASSQTGLAGGQTQYF
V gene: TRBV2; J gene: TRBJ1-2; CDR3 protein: CASTPDRDYGYTF
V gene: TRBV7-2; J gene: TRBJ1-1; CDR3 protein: CASSLASVNTEAFF
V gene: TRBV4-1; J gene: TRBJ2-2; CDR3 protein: CASSQFHSNTGELFF
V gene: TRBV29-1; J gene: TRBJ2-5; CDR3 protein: CSVVTRTVQETQYF
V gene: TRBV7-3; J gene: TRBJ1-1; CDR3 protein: CASSLSIGGSTDTEAFF
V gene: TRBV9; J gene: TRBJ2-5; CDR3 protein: CASSVVAGETQYF
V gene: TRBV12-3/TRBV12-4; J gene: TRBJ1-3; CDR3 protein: CASRGEGENTIYF
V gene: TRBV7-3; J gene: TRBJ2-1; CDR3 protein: CASSLTGSFSGANEQFF